A selection of T cell receptor beta chains follows, all from one sample in a study of shared clonotypes between healthy human individuals. Sequencing was performed with immunoSEQ multiplex PCR; in TCRdb, only in-frame clones are kept and a portion is missing. Among some 2.3 million clones listed, approximately 93% were seen once. Sequenced sample: naive CD4+ T cells from PBMCs. The receptors stem from a man in his late teens or twenties in good health. Some clones in this sample may be carry-over from other donors' samples. The CDR3 runs from the conserved cysteine through the conserved F or W. The D gene is left open where the match is weak. Rows may omit the clone size; those that give it use once, few, many or a size class.

clone_size d_call j_call v_call cdr3_nt cdr3_aa
- TRBD1 TRBJ1-1 TRBV29-1 TGCAGCGCCTCGGGACAGGGGGCTATTTACCGACGGGAAGCTTTCTTT CSASGQGAIYRREAFF
- - TRBJ2-7 TRBV5-4 TGTGCCAGCAGCCCGGAAGGGTTGGCGGACGAGCAGTACTTC CASSPEGLADEQYF
- - TRBJ2-2 TRBV13 TGTGCCAGCAGCTGGAGGGGTACGAACACCGGGGAGCTGTTTTTT CASSWRGTNTGELFF
- TRBD2 TRBJ2-7 TRBV28 TGTGCCAGCAGTTCCAGGAGAGAAGGGACTAGCGCCTACGAGCAGTACTTC CASSSRREGTSAYEQYF
- - TRBJ2-5 TRBV29-1 TGCAGCGACCCAGCGAGGCAGGGTGAGGAGACCCAGTACTTC CSDPARQGEETQYF
- - TRBJ2-6 TRBV6-1 TGTGCCAGCAGTGAATTTGGGAATTCTGGGGCCAACGTCCTGACTTTC CASSEFGNSGANVLTF
- - TRBJ1-1 TRBV27 TGTGCCAGCAGTTTAAGGGTCAGGGGCTCAAGAGCTGAAGCTTTCTTT CASSLRVRGSRAEAFF
- - TRBJ1-2 TRBV28 TGTGCCAGCAGTACATCCCTAGGGGCAGAAGGCTACACCTTC CASSTSLGAEGYTF
once - TRBJ2-3 TRBV2 TGTGCCAGCAGTGAATTGGGAAAGGGGATGGGCACAGATACGCAGTATTTT CASSELGKGMGTDTQYF
- - TRBJ2-1 TRBV5-1 TGCGCCAGCAGCACGAACTACAATGAGCAGTTCTTC CASSTNYNEQFF
- - TRBJ2-5 TRBV6-1 TGTGCCAGCAGGAATACCCATCGGGGAGAGACCCAGTACTTC CASRNTHRGETQYF
- TRBD2 TRBJ2-1 TRBV10-3 TGTGCCATCATGGGGGGGGACGGACATGAGCAGTTCTTC CAIMGGDGHEQFF
- - TRBJ2-7 TRBV7-2 TGTGCCAGCAGCTCCATCGGGAGCTCCTACGAGCAGTACTTC CASSSIGSSYEQYF
few TRBD1 TRBJ1-2 TRBV7-3 TGTGCCAGCAGCCAGCCGGGACAGGGGGCTAGTGGCTACACCTTC CASSQPGQGASGYTF
- - TRBJ1-5 TRBV19 TGTGCCAGTAGTATAGATCGGCCCAAGGGGCTTAAAACCCAGCCCCAGCATTTT CASSIDRPKGLKTQPQHF
- TRBD1 TRBJ2-7 TRBV7-2 TGTGCCAGCAGCTTAGGGGCGGGACAGGGGGCCAGCGAGCAGTACTTC CASSLGAGQGASEQYF
- - TRBJ2-6 TRBV5-1 TGCGCCAGCAGCTTACGGGCGGACTCTGGGGCCAACGTCCTGACTTTC CASSLRADSGANVLTF
- - TRBJ1-5 TRBV5-1 TGCGCCAGCAGCTTGTCAGGGGTCTTCAATCAGCCCCAGCATTTT CASSLSGVFNQPQHF
- - TRBJ2-7 TRBV11-2 TGTGCCAGCAGCTTAAGTGGTTTTGGGTACGAGCAGTACTTC CASSLSGFGYEQYF
- - TRBJ1-2 TRBV27 TGTGCCAGCAGTTACCGTGGGGGGCGGGCCTATGGCTACACCTTC CASSYRGGRAYGYTF
- - TRBJ1-1 TRBV7-2 TGTGCCAGCAGCCCCCGGGGGGGCACTGAAGCTTTCTTT CASSPRGGTEAFF
- - TRBJ1-2 TRBV5-4 TGTGCCAGCAGCTTGGACATCTATAGCTACACCTTC CASSLDIYSYTF